This TCR beta chain was retrieved from a study of blood T cell repertoires in COVID-19. CDR3 length equals 18 residues. V lost 1 base, J lost 0 bases, and 18 bases lay in between. CDR1 and CDR2 (germline): KGHSH, LQKENI. Profiling relied on immunoSEQ multiplex PCR, and the TCRdb table lists in-frame clones only, not all of them. The table has approximately 200,000 clones, under 90% seen once; the top ten hold around 5.5%. Sequenced: peripheral blood. The chain employs TRBV18 and TRBJ1-1, with D possibly being TRBD1 (6 bases). This receptor was taken from a woman aged 55-69 years who had recovered from COVID-19. The CDR3 reads CASSPQRGHIMMNTEAFF. CDR3 DNA: TGTGCCAGCTCACCACAGCGGGGACACATAATGATGAACACTGAAGCTTTCTTT.